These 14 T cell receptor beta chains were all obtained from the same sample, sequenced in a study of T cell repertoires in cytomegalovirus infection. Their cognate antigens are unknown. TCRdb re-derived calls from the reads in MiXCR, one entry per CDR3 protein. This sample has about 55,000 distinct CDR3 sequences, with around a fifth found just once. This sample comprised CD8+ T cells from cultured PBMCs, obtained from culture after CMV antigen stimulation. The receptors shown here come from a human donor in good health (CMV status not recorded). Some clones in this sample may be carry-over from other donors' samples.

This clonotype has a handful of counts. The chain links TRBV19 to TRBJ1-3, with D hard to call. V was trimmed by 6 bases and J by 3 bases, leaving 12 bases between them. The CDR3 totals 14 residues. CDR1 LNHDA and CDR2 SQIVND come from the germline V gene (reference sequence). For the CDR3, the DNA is TGTGCCAGTAGCCCCCTCGGTAATGGAAACACCATATATTTT. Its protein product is CASSPLGNGNTIYF.

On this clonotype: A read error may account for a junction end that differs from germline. CDR3 sequence: CASSSMDRAKNSQYF. The CDR3 DNA reads as TGTGCCAGCAGCTCCATGGACCGTGCCAAAAACAGTCAGTACTTC. The genes are TRBV7-8 and TRBJ2-4; D is uncertain. In germline, CDR1 is SGHVS, CDR2 FQNEAQ. The CDR3 length is 15 residues.

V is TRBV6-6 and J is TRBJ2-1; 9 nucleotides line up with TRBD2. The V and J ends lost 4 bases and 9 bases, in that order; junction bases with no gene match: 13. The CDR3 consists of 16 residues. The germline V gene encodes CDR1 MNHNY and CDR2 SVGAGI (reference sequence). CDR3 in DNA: TGTGCCAGCAGTTCCCCCTGGGGCGGGGGGGCCCTTGAGCAGTTCTTC. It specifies CASSSPWGGGALEQFF.

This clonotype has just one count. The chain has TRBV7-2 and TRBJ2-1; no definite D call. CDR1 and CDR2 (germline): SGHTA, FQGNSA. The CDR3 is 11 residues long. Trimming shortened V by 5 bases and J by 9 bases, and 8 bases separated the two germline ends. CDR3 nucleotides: TGTGCCAGCAGCCTAGGTTCTGAGCAGTTCTTC. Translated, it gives CASSLGSEQFF.

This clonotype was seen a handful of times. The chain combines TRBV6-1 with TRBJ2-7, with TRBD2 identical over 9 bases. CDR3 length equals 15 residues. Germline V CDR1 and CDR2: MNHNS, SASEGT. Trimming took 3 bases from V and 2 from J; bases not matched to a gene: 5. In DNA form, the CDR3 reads TGTGCCAGCAGTGAGCGGGAGGGCCCCCCCTACGAGCAGTACTTC. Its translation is CASSEREGPPYEQYF.

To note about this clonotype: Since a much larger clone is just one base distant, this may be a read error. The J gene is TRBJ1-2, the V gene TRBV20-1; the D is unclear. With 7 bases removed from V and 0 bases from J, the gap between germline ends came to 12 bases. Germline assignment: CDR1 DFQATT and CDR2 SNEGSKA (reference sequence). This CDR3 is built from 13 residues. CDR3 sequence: CSVYDTANYGYTF. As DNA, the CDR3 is TGCAGTGTATACGACACAGCTAACTATGGCTACACCTTC.

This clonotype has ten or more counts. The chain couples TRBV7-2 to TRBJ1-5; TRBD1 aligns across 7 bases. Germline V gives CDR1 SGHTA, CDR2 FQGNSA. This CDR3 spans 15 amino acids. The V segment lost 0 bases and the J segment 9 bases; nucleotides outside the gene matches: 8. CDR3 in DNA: TGTGCCAGCAGCTTAGCCTCGACAGGGACGAGGCCCCAGCATTTT. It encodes CASSLASTGTRPQHF.

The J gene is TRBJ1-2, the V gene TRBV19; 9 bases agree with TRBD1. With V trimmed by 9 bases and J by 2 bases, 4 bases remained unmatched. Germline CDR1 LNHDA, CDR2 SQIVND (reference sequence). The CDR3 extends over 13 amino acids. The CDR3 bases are TGTGCCAGCCGGACAGGGGCCAACTATGGCTACACCTTC. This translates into CASRTGANYGYTF.

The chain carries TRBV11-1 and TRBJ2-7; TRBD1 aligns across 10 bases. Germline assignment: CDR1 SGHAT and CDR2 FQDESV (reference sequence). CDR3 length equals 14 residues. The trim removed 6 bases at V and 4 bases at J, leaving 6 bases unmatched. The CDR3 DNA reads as TGTGCCAGCAGAACCGGACAGGGGGAGTACGAGCAGTACTTC. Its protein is CASRTGQGEYEQYF. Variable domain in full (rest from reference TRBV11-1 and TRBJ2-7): EAEVAQSPRYKITEKSQAVAFWCDPISGHATLYWYRQILGQGPELLVQFQDESVVDDSQLPKDRFSAERLKGVDSTLKIQPAELGDSAMYLCASRTGQGEYEQYFGPGTRLTVT.

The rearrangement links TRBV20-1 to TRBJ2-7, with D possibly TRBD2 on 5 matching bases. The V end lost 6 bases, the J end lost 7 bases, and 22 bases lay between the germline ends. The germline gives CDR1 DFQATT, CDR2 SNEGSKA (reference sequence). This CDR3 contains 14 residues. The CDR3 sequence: CSAPREGSFVEQYF. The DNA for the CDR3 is TGCAGTGCCCCCCGGGAAGGGTCCTTCGTGGAGCAGTACTTC.

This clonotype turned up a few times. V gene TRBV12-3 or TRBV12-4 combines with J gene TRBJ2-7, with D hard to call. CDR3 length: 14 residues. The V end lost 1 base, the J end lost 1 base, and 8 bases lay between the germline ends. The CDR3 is CASSLGSLSYEQYF. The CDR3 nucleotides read TGTGCCAGCAGTTTAGGTTCCCTGTCCTACGAGCAGTACTTC.

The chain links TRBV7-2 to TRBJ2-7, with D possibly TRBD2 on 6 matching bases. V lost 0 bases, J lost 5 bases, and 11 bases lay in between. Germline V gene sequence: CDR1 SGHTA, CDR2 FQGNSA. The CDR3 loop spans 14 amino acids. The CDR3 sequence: CASSLAGGGNEQYF. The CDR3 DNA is TGTGCCAGCAGCTTAGCGGGAGGTGGAAACGAGCAGTACTTC.

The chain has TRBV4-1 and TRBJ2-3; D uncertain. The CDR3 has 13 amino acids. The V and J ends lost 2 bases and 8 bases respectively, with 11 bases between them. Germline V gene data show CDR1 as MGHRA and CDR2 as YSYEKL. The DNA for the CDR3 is TGCGCCAGCAGCCAACTGGGGTTGGCTACGCAGTATTTT. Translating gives CASSQLGLATQYF.

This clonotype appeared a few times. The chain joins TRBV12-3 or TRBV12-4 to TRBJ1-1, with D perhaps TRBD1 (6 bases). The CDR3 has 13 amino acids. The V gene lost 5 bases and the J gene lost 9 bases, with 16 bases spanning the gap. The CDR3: CASSPPGHRKAFF. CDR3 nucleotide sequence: TGTGCCAGCAGTCCCCCGGGACACCGAAAAGCTTTCTTT.